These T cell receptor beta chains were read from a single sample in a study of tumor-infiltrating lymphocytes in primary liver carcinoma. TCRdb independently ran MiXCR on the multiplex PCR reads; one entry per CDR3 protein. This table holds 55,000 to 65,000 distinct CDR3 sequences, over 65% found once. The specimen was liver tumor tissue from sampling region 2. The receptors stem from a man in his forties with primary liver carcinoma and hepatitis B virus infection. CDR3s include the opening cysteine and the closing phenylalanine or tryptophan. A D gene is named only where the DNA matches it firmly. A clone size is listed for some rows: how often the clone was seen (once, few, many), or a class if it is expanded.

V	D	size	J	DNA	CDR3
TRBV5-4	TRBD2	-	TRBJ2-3	TGTGCCAGCACCTTGCTCGCGGGAGGGCCCACAGATACGCAGTGTTTT	CASTLLAGGPTDTQCF
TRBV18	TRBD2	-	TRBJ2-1	TGTGCCAGCTCACGGGGACTACGGAGGGATGAGCAGTTCTTC	CASSRGLRRDEQFF
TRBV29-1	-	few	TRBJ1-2	TGCAGCGTTGGGGTACCAACAGGAACTCAAGTGGCTAATTATGGCTACACCTTC	CSVGVPTGTQVANYGYTF
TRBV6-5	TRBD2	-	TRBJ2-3	TGTACCAGCAACCCAGGACTAGCGGGAACAGATGCGCGGTATTTT	CTSNPGLAGTDARYF
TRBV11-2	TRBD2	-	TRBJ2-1	TGTGCCAACAGCTACGGAACTAGCGGGGGATACAATGAGCAGTTCTTC	CANSYGTSGGYNEQFF
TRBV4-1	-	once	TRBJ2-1	TGCGCCAGCAGCTACGACTTCAACAATGAGCAGTTCTTC	CASSYDFNNEQFF
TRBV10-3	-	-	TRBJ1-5	TGTGCCATCAGTGAGTGTGAGGGCGACCAGCCCCAGCATTTC	CAISECEGDQPQHF
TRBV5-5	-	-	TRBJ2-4	TGTGCCTGCAGCAGGGATCTAGGGGACATTCAGTACTTC	CACSRDLGDIQYF
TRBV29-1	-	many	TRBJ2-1	TGCAGCGTTGGGTTCGACAATGAGCAGTTCTTC	CSVGFDNEQFF
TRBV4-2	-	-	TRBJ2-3	TGTGCCAGCATCCAAGTGGCGCTTCTAGTGGGAGCGACAGATGCGCAGTATTTT	CASIQVALLVGATDAQYF
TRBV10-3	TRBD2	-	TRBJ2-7	TGTGCCTTCACCAAACGATCGGGACTAGTGGGAGGGTTCCCCTACGAGCAGTACTTC	CAFTKRSGLVGGFPYEQYF
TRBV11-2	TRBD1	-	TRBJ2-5	TGTGCCAGCAACATAACAGCAGGGGGCTCGGGGGAAACCCAGTACTTC	CASNITAGGSGETQYF
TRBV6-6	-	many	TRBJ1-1	TGTGCCAGCAGCCAGACAGACACTGAAGCTTTCTTT	CASSQTDTEAFF
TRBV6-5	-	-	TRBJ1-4	TGTACCAGCAGTTACTCCCAGGGGACTAATCAAAAACTGTTTTTT	CTSSYSQGTNQKLFF
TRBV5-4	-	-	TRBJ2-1	TGTGCCAGCAGCTTTAGAGTAACGGGAGACCGCTCCTACAATGAGCAGTTCTTC	CASSFRVTGDRSYNEQFF
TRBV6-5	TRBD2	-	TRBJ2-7	TGTGCCGGCAGGACATTGACTAGCGGGAGACTAGCCTACGAGCAGTACTTC	CAGRTLTSGRLAYEQYF
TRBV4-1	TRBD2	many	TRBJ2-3	TGCGCCAGCAGCCCTGAAGCTAGCGGGAGACAAGATACGCAGTATTTT	CASSPEASGRQDTQYF
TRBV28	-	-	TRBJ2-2	TGTGCCAGCAGTCCCCTGGGCGGGACCAGGGAGCTGTTTTTT	CASSPLGGTRELFF
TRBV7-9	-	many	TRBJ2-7	TGTGCCAGCACCCCGGCAGGAGAAATCTACGAGCAGTACTTC	CASTPAGEIYEQYF
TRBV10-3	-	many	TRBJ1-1	TGTGCCATGTCCACTCCGGGCCAGGGGACTGAAGCTTTCTTT	CAMSTPGQGTEAFF
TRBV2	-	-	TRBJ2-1	TGTGCCAGTAGTGAAGCCCCTACTGGGGGACCCTACAATGAGCAGTTCTTC	CASSEAPTGGPYNEQFF
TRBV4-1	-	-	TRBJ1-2	TGCGCCAGCAGCCAAGGGGAGAGGAATTACGGCTACACCTTC	CASSQGERNYGYTF
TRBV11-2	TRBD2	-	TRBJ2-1	TGTGCCAGCAGCTTAGGGCTCCTAGCGGGGATGAATGAGCAATTCTTC	CASSLGLLAGMNEQFF
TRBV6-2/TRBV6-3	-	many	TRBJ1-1	TGTGCCAGCAGTTATTCCACAGGGCTCACTGAAGCTTTCTTT	CASSYSTGLTEAFF
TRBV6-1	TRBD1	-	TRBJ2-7	TGTAGCAGCGTAACACCGGGACAGAAGTACGAGCAGTACTTC	CSSVTPGQKYEQYF
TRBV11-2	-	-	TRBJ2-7	TGTGCCAGCAGTTCCGCCACAGAGGAGCAGTACTTC	CASSSATEEQYF
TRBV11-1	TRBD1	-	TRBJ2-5	TGTGCCAGCAGTGGACAGGTGGAGACCCAGTACTTC	CASSGQVETQYF
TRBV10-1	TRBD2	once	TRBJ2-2	TGCGCCAGCAGTGACGGGCTAGCGGGAGGAGGTACCGGGGGGCTGTCTTTT	CASSDGLAGGGTGGLSF
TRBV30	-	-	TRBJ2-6	TGTGTTCGGTCTGCTGGCGGGGCCAACGTCCTGACTTTC	CVRSAGGANVLTF
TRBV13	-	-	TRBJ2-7	TGTGCCAGTAGCTTACGGCTCCGGAACCCCGAGCAGTACTTC	CASSLRLRNPEQYF
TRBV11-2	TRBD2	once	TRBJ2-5	TGTACCACCAGCCAAACTCTTGGCGGGAGGAAAGAGACCCGGTACTTC	CTTSQTLGGRKETRYF
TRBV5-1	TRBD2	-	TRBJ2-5	TGTGCCAGCAGCTTGGAGGTTAGCGGGATGCAAGAGACCCAGTACTTC	CASSLEVSGMQETQYF
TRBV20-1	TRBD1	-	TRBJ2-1	TGCAGTACTATCAACCCAGGACAGGGGGCTGGCAGTGAGCAGTTCTTC	CSTINPGQGAGSEQFF
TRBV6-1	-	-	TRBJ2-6	TGTGCCATCAGTCCCCGAGGGGCTGGGGCCAATGTCCTGACTTTC	CAISPRGAGANVLTF
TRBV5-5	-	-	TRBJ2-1	TGTGTCAGCAGTCTTGACTTTCCCCCGTACAATGGGCACTTCTTC	CVSSLDFPPYNGHFF
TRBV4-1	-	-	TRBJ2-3	TGCGCCAGCAGCCAAGTCGCGGGTCTCACAGATACGCAGTATTTT	CASSQVAGLTDTQYF
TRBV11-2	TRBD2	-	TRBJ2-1	TGTCCCAGCAGCAAAGGGACTAGCGGGAGCTCCTATAATGAGCAGTTCTTC	CPSSKGTSGSSYNEQFF
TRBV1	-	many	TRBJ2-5	TGCACCAGCAGTCACGACATACAAGAGACCCAGTACTTC	CTSSHDIQETQYF
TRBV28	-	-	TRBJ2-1	TGTGCCAGCAGCACTGGACCCTTCAATGAGCAGTTCTTC	CASSTGPFNEQFF
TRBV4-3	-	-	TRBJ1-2	TGCGCCAGCAGCCAAGATATGCGGGGGCCTCATGACTACACCTTC	CASSQDMRGPHDYTF
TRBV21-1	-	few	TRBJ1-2	TGTGCCAGCAGCCCCCACCCCGGACAGGAGAACTATGGCTACACCTTC	CASSPHPGQENYGYTF
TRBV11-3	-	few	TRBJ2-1	TGTGCCAGCAGGTCGGACCCCCTGGGTGAGCAGTTCTTC	CASRSDPLGEQFF
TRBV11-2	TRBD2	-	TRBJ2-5	TGTGTCAGCAGCCAAAGTCCTGGCGGGGGGAAAGAGACCCAACACTTC	CVSSQSPGGGKETQHF
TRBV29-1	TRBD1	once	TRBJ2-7	TGCAGCTTTGAAGGGACAGGGTCTTACGAGCAGTACTTC	CSFEGTGSYEQYF
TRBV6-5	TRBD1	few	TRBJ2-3	TGTGCCAGCGAAAAAATACAGGGGTTACGATCAGATACGCAGTATTTT	CASEKIQGLRSDTQYF
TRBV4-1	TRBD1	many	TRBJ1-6	TGCGCCAGCAGCTACCTACAGGGGGCTAATAATTCACCCCTCCACTTT	CASSYLQGANNSPLHF
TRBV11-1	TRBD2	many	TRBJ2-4	TGTGCCAGCAGCCTTCCCGCGACTAGCGGGACCAAAAACATTCAGTACTTC	CASSLPATSGTKNIQYF
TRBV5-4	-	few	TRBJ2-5	TGTGCCAGCAGCTTGTTTCTAGAGACCCAGTACTTC	CASSLFLETQYF
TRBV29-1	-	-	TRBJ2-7	TGCGGCGCGGATTGGGGTAATCACGAGCAGTACTTC	CGADWGNHEQYF
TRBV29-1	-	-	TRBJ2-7	TGCAGCGTTCAATTTGCAACCTACGAGCAATACTTC	CSVQFATYEQYF
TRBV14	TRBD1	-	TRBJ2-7	TGTGCCGGCACCACACAGGGGTCCTGCGAGCAGTACTTC	CAGTTQGSCEQYF
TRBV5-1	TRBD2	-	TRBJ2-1	TGCGCCAGCGGCCACCTAGCGGGGCCCGATGGGGATGAGCAGTTCTTC	CASGHLAGPDGDEQFF
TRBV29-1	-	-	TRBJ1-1	TGTAGCGTTGTTTGGATTGTGAAGAACGCTGAAGCTTTCTTT	CSVVWIVKNAEAFF
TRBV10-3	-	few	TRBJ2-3	TGTGCCATCAGTGGAGGATCGCCCAGGGATTTT	CAISGGSPRDF